Listed here are 30 T cell receptor beta chains from one sample, sequenced in a study of identifying expanded T cells in peripheral blood. Generated by immunoSEQ multiplex PCR, the TCRdb table keeps only in-frame clones and is missing some. There are more than 85,000 clones in the sample; about 91% occur only once, and 11% to 15% lies in the top ten. The specimen sequenced was blood. The receptors come from a person aged 18 to 70 in good health.

The chain recombines TRBV19 with TRBJ2-7; 8 nucleotides match TRBD1. The CDR3 is 13 residues long. Looked up from germline, CDR1 is LNHDA and CDR2 is SQIVND (reference sequence). Trimming took 7 bases from V and 7 from J; bases not matched to a gene: 9. The CDR3 loop reads CASKDRVSEEQYF. The CDR3 coding sequence is TGTGCCAGTAAGGACAGGGTCTCTGAGGAGCAGTACTTC.

This rearrangement joins TRBV7-8 to TRBJ1-4, with TRBD1 identical over 8 bases. This CDR3 comprises 14 residues. V was clipped by 8 bases and J by 4 bases; unmatched bases: 6. The germline V gene has CDR1 SGHVS and CDR2 FQNEAQ. For the CDR3, the DNA is TGTGCCAGCCGTCAGGGGGCCAATAATGAAAAACTGTTTTTT. The encoded protein is CASRQGANNEKLFF.

V gene TRBV2 combines with J gene TRBJ1-5, with no clear D. Trimming left V 4 bases short and J 7 bases short, with 11 bases between. The CDR3 extends over 13 amino acids. In germline, CDR1 is SNHLY, CDR2 FYNNEI. The CDR3 loop reads CASSGSVGQPQHF. CDR3 in DNA: TGTGCCAGCAGTGGATCGGTAGGCCAGCCCCAGCATTTT. The full variable domain, its missing parts supplied by reference TRBV2 and TRBJ1-5, is EPEVTQTPSHQVTQMGQEVILRCVPISNHLYFYWYRQILGQKVEFLVSFYNNEISEKSEIFDDQFSVERPDGSNFTLKIRSTKLEDSAMYFCASSGSVGQPQHFGDGTRLSIL.

This sequence joins TRBV7-2 and TRBJ2-1; TRBD1 matches 8 bases. The CDR3 is 15 residues long. Losses at the gene ends were 8 bases for V and 6 bases for J; bases not matched to a gene: 12. The germline V gene encodes CDR1 SGHTA and CDR2 FQGNSA. CDR3 residues: CASDLRSGQGNEQFF. The CDR3 DNA reads as TGTGCCAGCGACCTTAGAAGCGGACAGGGCAATGAGCAGTTCTTC.

The V and J genes are TRBV5-1 and TRBJ1-4, with 7 bases fitting TRBD1. The ends lost 2 bases at V and 8 bases at J; junction bases unmatched: 6. The CDR3 extends over 14 amino acids. Germline V gene lookup returns CDR1 SGHRS and CDR2 YFSETQ. The CDR3 loop reads CASSFPGQPEKLFF. DNA of the CDR3: TGCGCCAGCAGCTTCCCGGGACAGCCCGAAAAACTGTTTTTT.

The CDR3 sequence is CASSTRQGYQPQHF. The CDR3 nucleotides are TGTGCCAGTAGTACCAGACAGGGATATCAGCCCCAGCATTTT. V gene TRBV19 combines with J gene TRBJ1-5; 7 bases line up with TRBD1. This CDR3 has 14 residues. J gave up 5 bases and V 4 bases, and 5 bases lay outside the gene matches. The germline V gene has CDR1 LNHDA and CDR2 SQIVND (reference sequence). Based on the CDR3 plus reference TRBV19 and TRBJ1-5, the full variable domain is DGGITQSPKYLFRKEGQNVTLSCEQNLNHDAMYWYRQDPGQGLRLIYYSQIVNDFQKGDIAEGYSVSREKKESFPLTVTSAQKNPTAFYLCASSTRQGYQPQHFGDGTRLSIL.

The chain joins TRBV7-9 to TRBJ2-7, with 7 bases fitting TRBD1. After removal of 5 bases from V and 3 bases from J, the junction contained 7 bases not matched to a gene. Germline assignment: CDR1 SEHNR and CDR2 FQNEAQ (reference sequence). CDR3 length: 14 residues. The CDR3 spells CASSPHRGFYEQYF. The CDR3 region has the DNA TGTGCCAGCAGCCCTCACAGGGGATTCTACGAGCAGTACTTC. Using reference TRBV7-9 and TRBJ2-7 for the parts outside the CDR3, the full variable domain is DTGVSQNPRHKITKRGQNVTFRCDPISEHNRLYWYRQTLGQGPEFLTYFQNEAQLEKSRLLSDRFSAERPKGSFSTLEIQRTEQGDSAMYLCASSPHRGFYEQYFGPGTRLTVT.

V is TRBV9 and J is TRBJ1-2; D not certain. This CDR3 has 17 residues. Per the germline V gene, CDR1 is SGDLS and CDR2 is YYNGEE. Between the trimmed V and J ends, which lost 2 bases and 2 bases, there was a span of 19 bases. The CDR3 loop reads CASSVSSSYVGNYGYTF. The DNA for the CDR3 is TGTGCCAGCAGCGTCTCGAGTTCTTACGTGGGGAACTATGGCTACACCTTC.

This chain uses TRBV5-6 with TRBJ2-3; 11 bases map to TRBD2. The germline V gene encodes CDR1 SGHDT and CDR2 YYEEEE. The CDR3 runs to 16 residues. After removal of 4 bases from V and 0 bases from J, the junction contained 4 bases not matched to a gene. CDR3 coding DNA: TGTGCCAGCAGCAGACTAGCGGGGACTAGCACAGATACGCAGTATTTT. It translates to CASSRLAGTSTDTQYF.

CDR3 sequence reads: CASSPPASGSFYEQYF. CDR3 nucleotides: TGTGCCAGCAGCCCCCCAGCTAGCGGGTCCTTCTACGAGCAGTACTTC. The chain is built from TRBV13 and TRBJ2-7, with 8 nucleotides matching TRBD2. This CDR3 has 16 amino acids. The ends lost 5 bases at V and 3 bases at J; junction bases unmatched: 12. The V gene's germline CDR1 is PRHDT and CDR2 FYEKMQ (reference sequence).

The rearrangement joins TRBV7-9 to TRBJ2-2, with 9 nucleotides matching TRBD1. This CDR3 is 15 amino acids long. CDR1 and CDR2 (germline): SEHNR, FQNEAQ (reference sequence). J gave up 5 bases and V 6 bases, and 7 bases lay outside the gene matches. CDR3 protein: CASRERTGVTGELFF. The CDR3 DNA sequence: TGTGCCAGCAGGGAACGGACAGGGGTTACCGGGGAGCTGTTTTTT.

This rearrangement joins TRBV10-2 to TRBJ1-3; no clear D. Trimming took off 2 bases at V and 0 bases at J, with 8 bases between the two ends. From germline, CDR1 is WSHSY and CDR2 SAAADI. The CDR3 length is 15 residues. Here the CDR3 reads CASSENGNSGNTIYF. The CDR3 nucleotides are TGCGCCAGCAGTGAGAACGGGAACTCTGGAAACACCATATATTTT.

The gene calls are TRBV28 and TRBJ2-7, with D possibly matching TRBD2 (6 bases). In germline, CDR1 is MDHEN, CDR2 SYDVKM. CDR3 length equals 14 residues. V lost 5 bases and J 2 bases, leaving 13 bases between the germline ends. The CDR3 protein is CASSGRTLTYEQYF. The CDR3 DNA follows: TGTGCCAGCAGTGGGAGGACTCTGACCTACGAGCAGTACTTC. Looking up the rest from reference TRBV28 and TRBJ2-7 gives the full variable domain: DVKVTQSSRYLVKRTGEKVFLECVQDMDHENMFWYRQDPGLGLRLIYFSYDVKMKEKGDIPEGYSVSREKKERFSLILESASTNQTSMYLCASSGRTLTYEQYFGPGTRLTVT.

This rearrangement joins TRBV5-1 to TRBJ2-7, with D possibly TRBD2 on 5 matching bases. Trimming removed 4 bases from V and 6 bases from J, with 20 bases in between. Germline V gene sequence: CDR1 SGHRS, CDR2 YFSETQ. The CDR3 is 15 residues long. The CDR3 DNA sequence: TGCGCCAGCAGCCGGGAACAGCCGGGCCTCGGCGAGCAGTACTTC. Translated: CASSREQPGLGEQYF.

The chain couples TRBV7-3 to TRBJ2-2; unclear D gene. CDR1 is SGHTA, CDR2 FQGTGA, per germline. This CDR3 is 13 amino acids long. The V end lost 0 bases, the J end lost 3 bases, and 2 bases lay between the germline ends. The CDR3: CASSLTDTGELFF. In DNA form, the CDR3 reads TGTGCCAGCAGCTTAACAGACACCGGGGAGCTGTTTTTT.

V usage is TRBV29-1 and J usage is TRBJ2-7, with 8 bases matching TRBD2. V was pared by 3 bases and J by 2 bases, with 0 bases of the junction left unmatched. CDR1 and CDR2 (germline): SQVTM, ANQGSEA. The CDR3 runs to 12 residues. CDR3 residues: CSVDGGAYEQYF. The CDR3 coding sequence is TGCAGCGTTGACGGGGGGGCCTACGAGCAGTACTTC.

This clone has more than one count but fewer than ten. V gene TRBV5-1 combines with J gene TRBJ1-1; D call uncertain. Trimming left V 0 bases short and J 5 bases short, with 5 bases between. Germline loops: CDR1 SGHRS, CDR2 YFSETQ. The CDR3 is 12 amino acids. CDR3 loop: CASSLVGTEAFF. The CDR3, as DNA: TGCGCCAGCAGCTTGGTTGGTACTGAAGCTTTCTTT.

The chain uses TRBV5-4 and TRBJ1-4, with D possibly being TRBD1 (5 bases). V was shortened by 5 bases and J by 0 bases, with 11 bases between the two germline ends. Germline V gene sequence: CDR1 SGHNT, CDR2 YYREEE (reference sequence). This CDR3 comprises 15 residues. The CDR3 sequence: CASRLDSATNEKLFF. As DNA, the CDR3 is TGTGCCAGCAGACTTGACAGTGCAACTAATGAAAAACTGTTTTTT. Full variable domain (rest looked up from reference TRBV5-4 and TRBJ1-4): ETGVTQSPTHLIKTRGQQVTLRCSSQSGHNTVSWYQQALGQGPQFIFQYYREEENGRGNFPPRFSGLQFPNYSSELNVNALELDDSALYLCASRLDSATNEKLFFGSGTQLSVL.

J is TRBJ1-1 and V is TRBV6-5; no firm D call. The germline CDR1 and CDR2 sequences are MNHEY and SVGAGI. V was trimmed by 0 bases and J by 6 bases, leaving 8 bases between them. The CDR3 contains 13 residues. In DNA form, the CDR3 reads TGTGCCAGCAGTTACTCGAGGTATGCTGAAGCTTTCTTT. Its protein is CASSYSRYAEAFF.

V usage is TRBV6-5 and J usage is TRBJ2-2, with TRBD1 as a possible D gene (5 bases). The CDR3 is 15 residues long. The germline V and J ends were trimmed by 7 bases and 0 bases, with 12 bases remaining between them. The V gene's germline CDR1 is MNHEY and CDR2 SVGAGI. The CDR3 here is CASISNRPNTGELFF. DNA for the CDR3: TGTGCCAGCATTTCGAACAGGCCGAACACCGGGGAGCTGTTTTTT.

This chain links TRBV5-6 with TRBJ2-7; D possibly corresponds to TRBD2 (6 bases). Between the trimmed V and J ends, which lost 7 bases and 5 bases, there was a span of 10 bases. Germline V CDR1 and CDR2: SGHDT, YYEEEE. CDR3 length: 11 residues. CDR3 nucleotide sequence: TGTGCCAGCCGGGGGTTCCACGAGCAGTACTTC. It specifies CASRGFHEQYF.

V usage is TRBV28 and J usage is TRBJ1-1; D is perhaps TRBD1 (6 bases). Trimming removed 5 bases at V and 4 bases at J, with 17 bases between. This CDR3 has 15 residues. Germline lookup yields CDR1 MDHEN and CDR2 SYDVKM. CDR3 protein: CASSSPSGVATEAFF. In DNA, the CDR3 is TGTGCCAGCAGTAGCCCATCAGGGGTTGCCACTGAAGCTTTCTTT.

The chain joins TRBV7-2 to TRBJ2-4, with 12 positions matching TRBD2. Trimming removed 5 bases from V and 4 bases from J; junction bases left unmatched: 6. CDR1 is SGHTA and CDR2 is FQGNSA in the germline V gene. This CDR3 spans 16 amino acids. The CDR3 DNA reads as TGTGCCAGCAGCCCGCTAGCGGGAGGGGCTAAAAACATTCAGTACTTC. The encoded protein is CASSPLAGGAKNIQYF. Drawing the rest from reference TRBV7-2 and TRBJ2-4, the complete variable domain is GAGVSQSPSNKVTEKGKDVELRCDPISGHTALYWYRQSLGQGLEFLIYFQGNSAPDKSGLPSDRFSAERTGGSVSTLTIQRTQQEDSAVYLCASSPLAGGAKNIQYFGAGTRLSVL.

This chain uses TRBV7-2 with TRBJ2-7; possible D gene TRBD1, 6 bases. V was cut by 4 bases and J by 2 bases, with 15 bases left in between. This CDR3 is 15 amino acids long. The germline CDR1 and CDR2 sequences are SGHTA and FQGNSA. The CDR3, as DNA: TGTGCCAGCAGCTCACAGGACAGAGCAACCTACGAGCAGTACTTC. Encoded protein: CASSSQDRATYEQYF.

The chain uses TRBV5-1 and TRBJ2-1, with D possibly being TRBD2 (6 bases). The CDR3 extends over 17 amino acids. Germline V gene sequence: CDR1 SGHRS, CDR2 YFSETQ. With 0 bases removed from V and 1 base from J, the gap between germline ends came to 14 bases. As DNA, the CDR3 is TGCGCCAGCAGCTTGGGTAGGGGAAGCGGGTCCTACAATGAGCAGTTCTTC. Protein: CASSLGRGSGSYNEQFF.

This sequence joins TRBV18 and TRBJ2-3; D is unresolved. The CDR3 contains 13 residues. The V and J ends lost 3 bases and 4 bases respectively, with 8 bases between them. Germline V gene sequence: CDR1 KGHSH, CDR2 LQKENI. The CDR3 spells CASSPGISDTQYF. The CDR3 nucleotides read TGTGCCAGCTCACCGGGGATCTCAGATACGCAGTATTTT.

The V gene is TRBV20-1, the J gene TRBJ2-5; D gene uncertain. The CDR3 extends over 11 amino acids. Trimming took 3 bases from V and 10 from J, leaving 12 bases between them. CDR1 and CDR2 from the germline V gene are DFQATT and SNEGSKA (reference sequence). CDR3 in amino acids: CSARYRKGQYF. Written as DNA, the CDR3 is TGCAGTGCTAGGTACCGGAAAGGCCAGTACTTC.

The count of this clone is one. This rearrangement joins TRBV7-2 to TRBJ2-7; 7 bases are a match to TRBD1. The CDR3 spans 14 residues. J lost 4 bases, V lost 3 bases, and 6 bases had no gene match. Germline V gene sequence: CDR1 SGHTA, CDR2 FQGNSA. The CDR3 bases are TGTGCCAGCAGCTTGGAAGGGGGCGGTTACGAGCAGTACTTC. It specifies CASSLEGGGYEQYF.

This sequence joins TRBV6-5 and TRBJ1-3, with 7 positions matching TRBD1. V trimming: 6 bases; J trimming: 1 base; junction bases outside the gene matches: 3. There are 14 residues in the CDR3. The germline CDR1 and CDR2 sequences are MNHEY and SVGAGI. CDR3 sequence: CASRLQGSGNTIYF. The CDR3 DNA reads as TGTGCCAGCAGGTTACAGGGGTCTGGAAACACCATATATTTT.

The chain's CDR3 is CASRVVGQEGGYTF. The CDR3 region has the DNA TGTGCCAGCAGGGTAGTTGGACAGGAGGGTGGCTACACCTTC. The chain carries TRBV7-9 and TRBJ1-2, with 7 bases aligning to TRBD1. The CDR3 contains 14 residues. J gave up 7 bases and V 6 bases, and 11 bases lay outside the gene matches. Germline lookup yields CDR1 SEHNR and CDR2 FQNEAQ (reference sequence).